The present TCR beta chain was sequenced within a study of response to subunit inactivated influenza vaccine. The CDR3 runs 13 residues. Trimming removed 5 bases from V and 7 bases from J, with 11 bases in between. In TCRdb, the RT-PCR reads were re-called with MiXCR into one record per CDR3 protein. The sample lists approximately 500,000 distinct CDR3 sequences, roughly a quarter occurring once. These data also formed part of another study, on T cells expressing NK-cell markers. That report notes: A 5'RACE template switching approach incorporating UMIs was used to make TCR beta cDNA.

The sequence came from a man in his forties or fifties who received an inactivated influenza vaccine. The sequencing here drew on CD4+ T cells sorted from PBMCs, taken 11 to 12 days after vaccination. The V and J genes are TRBV12-3 or TRBV12-4 and TRBJ1-4; the D is unclear. This chain's CDR3 is CASSIPLGEKLFF. The CDR3 DNA reads as TGTGCCAGCAGTATCCCCCTAGGTGAAAAACTGTTTTTT.